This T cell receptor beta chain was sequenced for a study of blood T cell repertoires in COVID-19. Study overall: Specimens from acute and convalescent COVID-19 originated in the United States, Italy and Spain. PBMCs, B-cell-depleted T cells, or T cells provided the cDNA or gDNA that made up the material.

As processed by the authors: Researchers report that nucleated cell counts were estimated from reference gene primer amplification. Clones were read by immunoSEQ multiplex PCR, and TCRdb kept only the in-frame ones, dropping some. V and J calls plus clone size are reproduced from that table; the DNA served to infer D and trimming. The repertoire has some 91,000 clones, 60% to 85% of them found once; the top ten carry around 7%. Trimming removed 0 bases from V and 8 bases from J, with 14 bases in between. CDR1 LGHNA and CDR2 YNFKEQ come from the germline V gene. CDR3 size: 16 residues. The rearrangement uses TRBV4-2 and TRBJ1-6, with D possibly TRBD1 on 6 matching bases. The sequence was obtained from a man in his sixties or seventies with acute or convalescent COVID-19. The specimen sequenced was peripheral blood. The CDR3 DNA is TGTGCCAGCAGCCAAGATTCCGGGAGGGGGGATTCACCCCTCCACTTT. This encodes CASSQDSGRGDSPLHF.